One sample yielded the 32 T cell receptor beta chains listed below, sequenced in a study of early stage breast cancer tumors. Using immunoSEQ multiplex PCR, the repertoire was profiled, and TCRdb retains in-frame clones only, with some absent. The sample has about 41,000 clones, about 78% seen once. Sequenced material: blood. The receptor set was obtained from a person aged 45-60 years with breast cancer.

The gene calls are TRBV19 and TRBJ1-5; 9 bases are a match to TRBD1. Unmatched junction bases numbered 5, after V lost 5 bases and J lost 6 bases. The CDR3 is made up of 14 amino acids. CDR1 LNHDA and CDR2 SQIVND come from the germline V gene (reference sequence). This CDR3 is CASSLQQGAQPQHF. In DNA, the CDR3 is TGTGCCAGTAGTCTTCAACAGGGGGCTCAGCCCCAGCATTTT.

The chain combines TRBV2 with TRBJ2-7; unclear D gene. Germline CDR1 and CDR2: SNHLY and FYNNEI. The V gene lost 4 bases and the J gene lost 4 bases, with 8 bases spanning the gap. The CDR3 totals 12 residues. The CDR3 protein is CASSGQRYEQYF. The CDR3 DNA reads TGTGCCAGCAGTGGGCAACGTTACGAGCAGTACTTC.

A few counts support this clone. This rearrangement joins TRBV5-6 to TRBJ1-3; no reliable D call. Trimming stripped 1 base from V and 4 bases from J, with 12 bases between. Germline V CDR1 and CDR2: SGHDT, YYEEEE. The CDR3 has 15 amino acids. The DNA of the CDR3 is TGTGCCAGCAGCTTGTACGCCGCTAGAGGAAACACCATATATTTT. It yields the protein CASSLYAARGNTIYF.

J is TRBJ1-3 and V is TRBV29-1; a weak D match, TRBD1 (6 bases). The CDR3 length is 13 residues. Per germline, CDR1 SQVTM and CDR2 ANQGSEA. Trimming stripped 6 bases from V and 0 bases from J, with 9 bases between. CDR3 protein: CSVRRGSGNTIYF. DNA of the CDR3: TGCAGCGTCCGCAGGGGCTCTGGAAACACCATATATTTT.

CDR3 sequence reads: CASSLAMGQREETQYF. DNA of the CDR3: TGTGCCAGCAGCTTGGCCATGGGACAGCGAGAAGAGACCCAGTACTTC. V is TRBV5-4 and J is TRBJ2-5, with 7 bases aligning to TRBD1. The V and J ends lost 0 bases and 3 bases, in that order; junction bases with no gene match: 8. The CDR3 runs to 16 residues. Germline values: CDR1 SGHNT, CDR2 YYREEE (reference sequence).

This clone came up a few times. The rearrangement links TRBV30 to TRBJ2-3, with TRBD1 as a possible D gene (5 bases). The germline CDR1 and CDR2 sequences are GTSNPN and SVGIG (reference sequence). The CDR3 extends over 13 amino acids. V gave up 8 bases and J gave up 4 bases, with 16 bases separating them. The CDR3 spells CAHLQGNSDTQYF. CDR3 bases: TGTGCCCATCTTCAGGGTAACTCAGATACGCAGTATTTT.

The rearrangement uses TRBV5-6 and TRBJ2-5; TRBD2 aligns across 7 bases. Trimming removed 0 bases from V and 7 bases from J; junction bases left unmatched: 3. Germline lookup yields CDR1 SGHDT and CDR2 YYEEEE. The CDR3 contains 13 residues. The CDR3 sequence: CASSLGPGGTQYF. The CDR3 bases are TGTGCCAGCAGCTTGGGCCCGGGGGGGACCCAGTACTTC.

CDR3 DNA sequence: TGTGCTAGTGGCCTAGGACAGGGGGTTGGAAACACCATATATTTT. Translated: CASGLGQGVGNTIYF. The V call is TRBV12-5, the J call TRBJ1-3; 10 bases fit TRBD1. The CDR3 runs 15 residues. Germline V gene data show CDR1 as LGHNT and CDR2 as FRNRAP. J gave up 3 bases and V 6 bases, and 5 bases lay outside the gene matches.

The CDR3 sequence: CASRGTTGADGYTF. The DNA of the CDR3 is TGTGCCAGCAGGGGAACAACAGGGGCGGATGGCTACACCTTC. The chain couples TRBV6-5 to TRBJ1-2; 7 nucleotides match TRBD1. The V gene's germline CDR1 is MNHEY and CDR2 SVGAGI. J lost 6 bases, V lost 6 bases, and 10 bases had no gene match. This CDR3 contains 14 residues.

V and J are TRBV11-2 and TRBJ1-4; perhaps TRBD1 as D (5 bases). This CDR3 region has 14 residues. V lost 3 bases to trimming and J lost 7 bases, with 12 bases between them. The germline V gene encodes CDR1 SGHAT and CDR2 FQNNGV. The CDR3 sequence: CASSFRQGSEKLFF. DNA of the CDR3: TGTGCCAGCAGCTTTCGTCAGGGAAGTGAAAAACTGTTTTTT.

In its sample, this clone was seen a few times. This chain connects TRBV5-1 to TRBJ2-7; 7 nucleotides line up with TRBD2. V shed 4 bases, J shed 6 bases, and the junction held 7 bases outside the gene matches. CDR3 length equals 13 residues. From germline, CDR1 is SGHRS and CDR2 YFSETQ. The CDR3 DNA reads TGCGCCAGCAGCAGAGCGGGATCGGGCGAGCAGTACTTC. Translated: CASSRAGSGEQYF.

The J gene is TRBJ2-7, the V gene TRBV2, with D perhaps matching TRBD1 (6 bases). Per germline, CDR1 SNHLY and CDR2 FYNNEI. This CDR3 region has 13 residues. Between the trimmed V and J ends, which lost 6 bases and 3 bases, there was a span of 12 bases. DNA of the CDR3: TGTGCCAGCAGGAAGACAGGTTTCTACGAGCAGTACTTC. Its protein is CASRKTGFYEQYF.

The chain links TRBV5-1 to TRBJ2-2; the match to TRBD1 covers 8 bases. The CDR3 consists of 13 residues. Germline trimming cut 7 bases from V and 7 bases from J; bases unmatched to any gene: 6. Germline V gives CDR1 SGHRS, CDR2 YFSETQ. The CDR3 bases are TGCGCCAGCTTCACAGGGGGTAACGGGGAGCTGTTTTTT. Its translation is CASFTGGNGELFF.

The chain links TRBV14 to TRBJ2-3; D may be TRBD2 (5 bases). Between the trimmed V and J ends, which lost 0 bases and 8 bases, there was a span of 12 bases. The CDR3 length is 14 residues. Germline V gene sequence: CDR1 SGHDN, CDR2 FVKESK. DNA of the CDR3: TGTGCCAGCAGCCAAGATCTTGGTGCGGGTACGCAGTATTTT. This codes for CASSQDLGAGTQYF.

The V gene is TRBV19, the J gene TRBJ2-1; TRBD2 matches 11 bases. Trimming cost V 7 bases and J 7 bases; bases outside gene matches: 6. Germline-derived CDR1 and CDR2 are LNHDA and SQIVND (reference sequence). The CDR3 runs 14 residues. The CDR3 DNA is TGTGCCAGTAAAGTAGCGGGAGGGCCTAATGAGCAGTTCTTC. Its translation: CASKVAGGPNEQFF.

V is TRBV6-4 and J is TRBJ1-1; no clear D gene. Trimming took off 6 bases at V and 4 bases at J, with 12 bases between the two ends. This CDR3 spans 13 amino acids. The germline CDR1 and CDR2 sequences are MRHNA and SNTAGT. This chain's CDR3 is CASRAQAGTEAFF. The DNA for the CDR3 is TGTGCCAGCAGGGCGCAGGCGGGCACTGAAGCTTTCTTT.

The chain is built from TRBV9 and TRBJ1-2; TRBD1 matches at 8 bases. V lost 0 bases, J lost 13 bases, and 17 bases stayed unmatched. The CDR3 runs to 16 residues. Germline values: CDR1 SGDLS, CDR2 YYNGEE. This CDR3 reads CASSVGAGGASLICTF. Written as DNA, the CDR3 is TGTGCCAGCAGCGTAGGGGCAGGGGGCGCGAGTCTCATCTGCACCTTC.

J is TRBJ2-2 and V is TRBV5-4; D might be TRBD1 (6 bases). Between the trimmed V and J ends, which lost 4 bases and 1 base, there was a span of 14 bases. The germline gives CDR1 SGHNT, CDR2 YYREEE (reference sequence). CDR3 size: 16 residues. Written as DNA, the CDR3 is TGTGCCAGCAGCGATTGGGACATTCGGAACACCGGGGAGCTGTTTTTT. It encodes CASSDWDIRNTGELFF.

V usage is TRBV19 and J usage is TRBJ1-2; TRBD1 matches 7 bases. The CDR3 has 15 residues. The V gene end was trimmed by 5 bases and the J gene end by 3 bases; junction bases not matched to a gene: 9. The germline gives CDR1 LNHDA, CDR2 SQIVND (reference sequence). CDR3 in DNA: TGTGCCAGTAGTGCGAAAAGGGACAGTCACTATGGCTACACCTTC. Translation gives CASSAKRDSHYGYTF.

The chain joins TRBV6-6 to TRBJ2-3; maybe TRBD1 (5 bases). CDR1 MNHNY and CDR2 SVGAGI come from the germline V gene (reference sequence). The V and J ends lost 4 bases and 1 base respectively, with 12 bases between them. The CDR3 is 15 amino acids. CDR3 in amino acids: CASSSNGRGTDTQYF. In nucleotides, the CDR3 is TGTGCCAGCAGTTCGAATGGCAGGGGCACAGATACGCAGTATTTT.

The V call is TRBV18, the J call TRBJ2-3; 13 bases are shared with TRBD2. Germline-derived CDR1 and CDR2 are KGHSH and LQKENI. CDR3 size: 15 residues. The V segment lost 4 bases and the J segment 8 bases; nucleotides outside the gene matches: 6. This CDR3 reads CASSQGLAGAGTQYF. The CDR3 DNA follows: TGTGCCAGCTCACAAGGACTAGCGGGAGCAGGTACGCAGTATTTT.

The rearrangement joins TRBV2 to TRBJ2-3; D is perhaps TRBD2 (5 bases). V lost 8 bases and J 0 bases, leaving 12 bases between the germline ends. The CDR3 has 14 amino acids. The germline gives CDR1 SNHLY, CDR2 FYNNEI. The chain's CDR3 is CASGPGLSTDTQYF. The CDR3 DNA is TGTGCCAGCGGACCGGGGTTGAGCACAGATACGCAGTATTTT.

The gene calls are TRBV19 and TRBJ1-5; 11 bases are a match to TRBD1. The V and J ends lost 7 bases and 0 bases, in that order; junction bases with no gene match: 11. The V gene's germline CDR1 is LNHDA and CDR2 SQIVND (reference sequence). This CDR3 is built from 18 residues. CDR3 loop: CASNNLGQGGYSNQPQHF. The CDR3 nucleotides read TGTGCCAGTAATAATTTGGGACAGGGGGGGTATAGCAATCAGCCCCAGCATTTT.

This clone was detected only a few times. Its ends do not fully match the called genes, so a read error is possible. This chain uses TRBV27 with TRBJ1-5; D gene uncertain. The V gene's germline CDR1 is MNHEY and CDR2 SMNVEV (reference sequence). This CDR3 region has 15 residues. The CDR3 here is CASSISVRGNQPQHF. The CDR3 DNA is TGTGCCAGCAGTATATCAGTCCGAGGAAATCAGCCCCAGCATTTT.

The chain uses TRBV7-2 and TRBJ2-5; 8 nucleotides match TRBD1. The CDR3 has 16 amino acids. CDR1 is SGHTA, CDR2 FQGNSA, per germline. V shed 5 bases and J 1 base; nucleotides not matched to a gene: 9. For the CDR3, the DNA is TGTGCCAGCAGCCAAAACAGGGGGGATTTCCAAGAGACCCAGTACTTC. As protein: CASSQNRGDFQETQYF.

This chain connects TRBV9 to TRBJ2-1; 7 nucleotides agree with TRBD2. The junction had 7 bases not matched to a gene; V was cut back by 1 base and J by 3 bases. Germline V CDR1 and CDR2: SGDLS, YYNGEE. The CDR3 loop spans 16 amino acids. For the CDR3, the DNA is TGTGCCAGCAGCGTATCCAGCGGGATCCGCTACAATGAGCAGTTCTTC. The encoded protein is CASSVSSGIRYNEQFF.

The V and J genes are TRBV2 and TRBJ1-5; no definite D call. V gave up 5 bases and J gave up 0 bases, with 20 bases separating them. The CDR3 length is 18 residues. Germline CDR1 reads SNHLY; CDR2 reads FYNNEI. CDR3 DNA sequence: TGTGCCAGCAGTCCCCCTCCGGGGAGGGCTGATAGCAATCAGCCCCAGCATTTT. Translating gives CASSPPPGRADSNQPQHF.

The chain joins TRBV18 to TRBJ1-2; the match to TRBD1 covers 11 bases. V gave up 0 bases and J gave up 7 bases; unmatched junction bases: 7. This CDR3 contains 16 residues. Germline CDR1 and CDR2: KGHSH and LQKENI. CDR3 in amino acids: CASSPPSGQGASGYTF. The CDR3 DNA is TGTGCCAGCTCACCACCTTCAGGACAGGGGGCGTCTGGCTACACCTTC.

The V call is TRBV15, the J call TRBJ2-6, with a tentative D call TRBD1 (5 bases). The CDR3 runs 16 residues. V was trimmed by 1 base and J by 2 bases, leaving 9 bases between them. Germline-derived CDR1 and CDR2 are LNHNV and YYDKDF (reference sequence). The CDR3 loop is CATSRVVGAGANVLTF. CDR3 nucleotide sequence: TGTGCCACCAGCAGAGTGGTAGGGGCTGGGGCCAACGTCCTGACTTTC.

The V and J genes are TRBV15 and TRBJ2-3, with TRBD1 as a possible D gene (6 bases). CDR1 is LNHNV and CDR2 is YYDKDF in the germline V gene (reference sequence). The germline V and J ends were trimmed by 0 bases and 8 bases, with 12 bases remaining between them. CDR3 size: 14 residues. The CDR3 nucleotides read TGTGCCACCAGCAGAGAGGGACATTCAGTTACGCAGTATTTT. It yields the protein CATSREGHSVTQYF.

This clone was observed a single time. The chain joins TRBV10-3 to TRBJ1-5; D may be TRBD1 (5 bases). Trimming cost V 6 bases and J 0 bases, with 9 bases left between them. This CDR3 comprises 14 residues. Per the germline V gene, CDR1 is ENHRY and CDR2 is SYGVKD. CDR3 residues: CAISVGDSNQPQHF. The CDR3 nucleotides are TGTGCCATCAGCGTAGGGGATAGCAATCAGCCCCAGCATTTT.

The rearrangement uses TRBV15 and TRBJ1-4; TRBD1 is a possible D gene (6 bases). The CDR3 is 16 residues long. Germline V gene data show CDR1 as LNHNV and CDR2 as YYDKDF (reference sequence). Trimming removed 1 base at V and 5 bases at J, with 14 bases between. This CDR3 reads CATSRGGTGMNEKLFF. The CDR3 nucleotides read TGTGCCACCAGCAGAGGGGGTACAGGGATGAATGAAAAACTGTTTTTT.